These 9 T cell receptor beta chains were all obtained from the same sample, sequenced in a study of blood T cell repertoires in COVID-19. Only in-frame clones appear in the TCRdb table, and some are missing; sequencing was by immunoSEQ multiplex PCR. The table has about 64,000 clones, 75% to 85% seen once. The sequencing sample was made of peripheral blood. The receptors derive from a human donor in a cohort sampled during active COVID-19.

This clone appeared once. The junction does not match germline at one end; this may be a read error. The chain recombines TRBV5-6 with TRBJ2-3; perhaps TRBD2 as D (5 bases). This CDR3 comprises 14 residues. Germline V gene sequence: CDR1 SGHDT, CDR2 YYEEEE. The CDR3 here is CASTLVRTTDTQYF. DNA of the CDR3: TGTGCCAGCACCTTGGTGCGGACTACAGATACGCAGTATTTT. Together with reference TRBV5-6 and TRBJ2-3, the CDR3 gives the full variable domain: DAGVTQSPTHLIKTRGQQVTLRCSPKSGHDTVSWYQQALGQGPQFIFQYYEEEERQRGNFPDRFSGHQFPNYSSELNVNALLLGDSALYLCASTLVRTTDTQYFGPGTRLTVL.

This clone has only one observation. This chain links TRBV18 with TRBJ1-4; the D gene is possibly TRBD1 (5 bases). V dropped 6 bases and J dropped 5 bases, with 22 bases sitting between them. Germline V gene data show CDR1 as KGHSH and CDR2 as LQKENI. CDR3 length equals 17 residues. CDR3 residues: CASSMDMETSLNEKLFF. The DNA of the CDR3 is TGTGCCAGCTCCATGGACATGGAAACCTCTCTAAATGAAAAACTGTTTTTT.

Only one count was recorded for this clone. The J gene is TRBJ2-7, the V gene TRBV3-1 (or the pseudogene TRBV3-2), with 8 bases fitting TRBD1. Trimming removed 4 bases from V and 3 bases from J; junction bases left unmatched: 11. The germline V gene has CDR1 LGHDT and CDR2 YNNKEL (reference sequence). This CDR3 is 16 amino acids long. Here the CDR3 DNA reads TGTGCCAGCAGCCCGGCGGGTGGACAGGGAGTCTACGAGCAGTACGTC. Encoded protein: CASSPAGGQGVYEQYV.

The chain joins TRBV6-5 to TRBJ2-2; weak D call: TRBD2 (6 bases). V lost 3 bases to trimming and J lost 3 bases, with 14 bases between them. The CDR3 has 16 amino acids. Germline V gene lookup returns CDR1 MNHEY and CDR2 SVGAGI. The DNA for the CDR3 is TGTGCCAGCAGTTATAGGAGGGGCGCTCACACCGGGGAGCTGTTTTTT. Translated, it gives CASSYRRGAHTGELFF.

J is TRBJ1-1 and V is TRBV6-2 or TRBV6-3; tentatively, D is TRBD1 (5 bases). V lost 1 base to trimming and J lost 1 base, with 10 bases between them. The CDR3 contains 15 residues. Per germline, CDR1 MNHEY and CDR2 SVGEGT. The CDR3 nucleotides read TGTGCCAGCAGTTACTTGCGGACAACGAACACTGAAGCTTTCTTT. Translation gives CASSYLRTTNTEAFF.

The CDR3 loop is CASSLEQGGSPLHF. Here the CDR3 DNA reads TGTGCCAGCAGCTTGGAGCAGGGCGGTTCACCCCTCCACTTT. This chain connects TRBV5-4 to TRBJ1-6; possibly TRBD1 for D (5 bases). From germline, CDR1 is SGHNT and CDR2 YYREEE (reference sequence). The CDR3 runs to 14 residues. Trimming left V 0 bases short and J 9 bases short, with 10 bases between.

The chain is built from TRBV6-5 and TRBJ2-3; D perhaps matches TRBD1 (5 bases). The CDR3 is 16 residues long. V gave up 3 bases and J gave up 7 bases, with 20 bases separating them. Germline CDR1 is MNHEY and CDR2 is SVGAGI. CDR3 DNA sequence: TGTGCCAGCAGTTATAAGCCCGGATGGGGCGCATATACGCAGTATTTT. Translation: CASSYKPGWGAYTQYF.

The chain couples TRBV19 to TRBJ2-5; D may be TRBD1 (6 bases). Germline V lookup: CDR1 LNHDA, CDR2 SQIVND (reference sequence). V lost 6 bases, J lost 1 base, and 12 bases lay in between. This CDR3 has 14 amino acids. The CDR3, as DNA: TGTGCCAGTAGAGCCCAAGGGGGCCAAGAGACCCAGTACTTC. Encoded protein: CASRAQGGQETQYF.

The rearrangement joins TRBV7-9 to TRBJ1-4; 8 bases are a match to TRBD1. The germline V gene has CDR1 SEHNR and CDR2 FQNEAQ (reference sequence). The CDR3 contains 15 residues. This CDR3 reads CASGWSGDRTYKLFF. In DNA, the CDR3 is TGTGCGAGCGGTTGGTCTGGGGACAGGACGTACAAACTGTTTTTT.